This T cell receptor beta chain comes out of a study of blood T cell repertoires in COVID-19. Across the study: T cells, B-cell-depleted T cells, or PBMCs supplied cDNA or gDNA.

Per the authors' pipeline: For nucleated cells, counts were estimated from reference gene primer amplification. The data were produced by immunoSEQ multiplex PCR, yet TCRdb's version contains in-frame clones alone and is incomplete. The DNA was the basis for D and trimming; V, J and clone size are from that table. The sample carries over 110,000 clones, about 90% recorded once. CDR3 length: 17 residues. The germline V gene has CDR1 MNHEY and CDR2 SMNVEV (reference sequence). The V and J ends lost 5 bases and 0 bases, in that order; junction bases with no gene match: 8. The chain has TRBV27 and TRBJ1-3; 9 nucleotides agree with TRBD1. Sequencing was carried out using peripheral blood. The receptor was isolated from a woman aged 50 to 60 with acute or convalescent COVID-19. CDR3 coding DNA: TGTGCCAGCAGTCCGGACAGGGGCCAAGCCTCTGGAAACACCATATATTTT. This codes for CASSPDRGQASGNTIYF.